A single sample is the source of the 21 T cell receptor beta chains below, sequenced in a study of prognosis after radiotherapy for stage I lung cancer. Multiplex PCR in two rounds served to amplify TCR beta CDR3 from genomic DNA. Round-one PCR had primers specific to each TRBV and TRBJ gene. TCRdb passed the multiplex PCR reads through MiXCR, listing each CDR3 protein once. This sample carries approximately 30,000 distinct CDR3 sequences, around 40% of them seen once, and the ten largest clones take over 15%. The sequenced sample was PBMCs, obtained before or after stereotactic body radiation therapy (not recorded which). These receptors all come from a donor at least 50 years old with non-small cell lung cancer.

This clonotype was picked up many times. This chain connects TRBV5-1 to TRBJ1-2; D is perhaps TRBD1 (6 bases). V was shortened by 0 bases and J by 0 bases, with 6 bases between the two germline ends. Per the germline V gene, CDR1 is SGHRS and CDR2 is YFSETQ. The CDR3 covers 14 residues. The chain's CDR3 is CASSLGTANYGYTF. In nucleotides, the CDR3 is TGCGCCAGCAGCTTGGGGACAGCTAACTATGGCTACACCTTC.

This clonotype was detected many times. A much larger clone differs from this one at a single base, so this may be a read error. The chain carries TRBV24-1 and TRBJ1-5; tentative D call: TRBD1 (6 bases). Germline CDR1 and CDR2: KGHDR and SFDVKD. The CDR3 is made up of 15 amino acids. The CDR3 sequence: CATSGAEGGRGPQRF. Written as DNA, the CDR3 is TGTGCCACCAGTGGCGCGGAGGGGGGGCGGGGGCCCCAGCGTTTT.

This clonotype was counted at least ten times. V usage is TRBV19 and J usage is TRBJ2-1; 7 bases line up with TRBD2. The V and J ends lost 7 bases and 6 bases, in that order; junction bases with no gene match: 12. The CDR3 extends over 15 amino acids. From germline, CDR1 is LNHDA and CDR2 SQIVND (reference sequence). The CDR3: CASNTLRGRGNEQFF. The CDR3 DNA reads as TGTGCCAGTAACACCCTCCGCGGGAGAGGCAATGAGCAGTTCTTC.

This clonotype was seen a single time. A read error likely explains this, since a far larger clone differs by one base. The chain recombines TRBV6-8 with TRBJ2-7, with 9 bases matching TRBD1. The CDR3 consists of 15 residues. Germline V gene data show CDR1 as MNHGY and CDR2 as SAAAGT. The CDR3 DNA sequence: TGTGCCAGCAGCGACGGGGGACAGGGTAGTCGGGAGCATTACTTC. It yields the protein CASSDGGQGSREHYF.

As to this clonotype: Mismatch with germline at one junction end may stem from a read error. The J gene is TRBJ2-1, the V gene TRBV6-1; a weak D match, TRBD2 (5 bases). The germline gives CDR1 MNHNS, CDR2 SASEGT. This CDR3 region has 16 residues. This CDR3 is CASGERVGGSYGGQFF. CDR3 bases: TGTGCCAGCGGTGAGAGAGTTGGTGGCTCGTACGGAGGGCAGTTCTTC.

Only a few counts were recorded for this clonotype. A much bigger clone sits one base away, suggesting this may be a read error. Given the absence of the conserved phenylalanine or tryptophan at the CDR3 end, a read error is likely. V gene TRBV3-1 combines with J gene TRBJ2-4; D perhaps matches TRBD1 (6 bases). Germline CDR1 and CDR2: LGHDT and YNNKEL (reference sequence). This CDR3 spans 15 amino acids. The germline V and J ends were trimmed by 4 bases and 2 bases, with 12 bases remaining between them. The CDR3 loop is CASSPGAGPKNIQYL. The CDR3 nucleotides are TGTGCCAGCAGCCCAGGGGCGGGCCCCAAAAACATTCAGTACCTC.

This clonotype is medium-sized by share. The chain recombines TRBV28 with TRBJ2-2; either TRBD1 or TRBD2 may fit D (5 bases each). V was shortened by 7 bases and J by 3 bases, with 12 bases between the two germline ends. The CDR3 is made up of 14 amino acids. Germline V gene lookup returns CDR1 MDHEN and CDR2 SYDVKM. This CDR3 reads CASIPQGDTGELFF. The CDR3, as DNA: TGTGCCAGCATCCCGCAGGGAGACACCGGGGAGCTGTTTTTT.

With respect to this clonotype: It is likely a read error: a sequence one base away is far more abundant. The chain links TRBV20-1 to TRBJ2-7; 9 positions agree with TRBD2. V lost 6 bases to trimming and J lost 7 bases; unmatched junction nucleotides: 16. There are 15 residues in the CDR3. CDR1 DFQATT and CDR2 SNEGSKA come from the germline V gene (reference sequence). The CDR3 DNA reads TGCAGTGCCAAGGGGAGCGGGGGGTTCTACAATGAGCAGTACTTC. Translating it yields CSAKGSGGFYNEQYF.

By its share, this clonotype is medium-sized. This chain joins TRBV15 and TRBJ1-2, with D possibly being TRBD1 (5 bases). CDR3 length equals 13 residues. Germline V CDR1 and CDR2: LNHNV, YYDKDF (reference sequence). V shed 0 bases and J shed 6 bases, with 8 bases lying between them. The CDR3 reads CATSRDRGDGYTF. The CDR3 DNA sequence: TGTGCCACCAGCAGAGATCGGGGGGATGGCTACACCTTC.

This clonotype is medium-sized in the sample. The V and J genes are TRBV20-1 and TRBJ2-7, with 11 bases fitting TRBD2. CDR3 length: 15 residues. V lost 5 bases to trimming and J lost 2 bases; unmatched junction nucleotides: 8. The germline V gene encodes CDR1 DFQATT and CDR2 SNEGSKA (reference sequence). The CDR3 here is CSAGPTSGSAYEQYF. Written as DNA, the CDR3 is TGCAGTGCTGGGCCCACTAGCGGGAGTGCCTACGAGCAGTACTTC.

This clonotype was picked up many times. V is TRBV5-5 and J is TRBJ2-7, with D unresolved. The CDR3 spans 13 residues. CDR1 is SGHKS and CDR2 is YYEKEE in the germline V gene (reference sequence). With 2 bases removed from V and 5 bases from J, the gap between germline ends came to 11 bases. The CDR3 DNA is TGTGCCAGCAGCTTCTCGATGGACCACGAGCAGTACTTC. Translating gives CASSFSMDHEQYF. The full variable domain, its missing parts supplied by reference TRBV5-5 and TRBJ2-7, is DAGVTQSPTHLIKTRGQQVTLRCSPISGHKSVSWYQQVLGQGPQFIFQYYEKEERGRGNFPDRFSARQFPNYSSELNVNALLLGDSALYLCASSFSMDHEQYFGPGTRLTVT.

As for this clonotype: A single base separates this from a much larger clone, so it may be a read error. V is TRBV28 and J is TRBJ2-5; D is unclear. From germline, CDR1 is MDHEN and CDR2 SYDVKM. Trimming removed 11 bases from V and 3 bases from J, with 19 bases in between. This CDR3 comprises 14 residues. CDR3 amino acids: CAGAPGSEKETQYF. For the CDR3, the DNA is TGTGCCGGCGCGCCCGGATCGGAGAAAGAGACCCAGTACTTC. Full variable domain (outside the CDR3, taken from reference TRBV28 and TRBJ2-5): DVKVTQSSRYLVKRTGEKVFLECVQDMDHENMFWYRQDPGLGLRLIYFSYDVKMKEKGDIPEGYSVSREKKERFSLILESASTNQTSMYLCAGAPGSEKETQYFGPGTRLLVL.

A word on this clonotype: One junction end disagrees with the germline gene, perhaps due to a read error. The V gene is TRBV2, the J gene TRBJ2-2; 7 nucleotides align to TRBD1. Germline V CDR1 and CDR2: SNHLY, FYNNEI. The CDR3 runs 15 residues. The CDR3: CASKGANQNTVELFF. For the CDR3, the DNA is TGTGCCAGCAAGGGGGCGAATCAAAACACCGTGGAGCTGTTTTTT. Supplemented by reference TRBV2 and TRBJ2-2, the full variable domain reads EPEVTQTPSHQVTQMGQEVILRCVPISNHLYFYWYRQILGQKVEFLVSFYNNEISEKSEIFDDQFSVERPDGSNFTLKIRSTKLEDSAMYFCASKGANQNTVELFFGEGSRLTVL.

As concerns this clonotype: A read error likely explains this, since a far larger clone differs by one base. The gene calls are TRBV6-4 and TRBJ2-7; a possible D gene is TRBD2 (5 bases). Germline values: CDR1 MRHNA, CDR2 SNTAGT. The CDR3 length is 12 residues. The CDR3 sequence is CTSRGNTYEQYF. As DNA, the CDR3 is TGTACCAGCAGAGGGAACACCTACGAGCAGTACTTC.

This clonotype has a count of ten or more. The V and J genes are TRBV7-9 and TRBJ1-4; D is uncertain. The CDR3 sequence is 13 residues long. CDR1 and CDR2 from the germline V gene are SEHNR and FQNEAQ (reference sequence). V gave up 0 bases and J gave up 5 bases, with 4 bases separating them. CDR3 sequence reads: CASSLAGNEKLFF. CDR3 bases: TGTGCCAGCAGCTTAGCTGGGAATGAAAAACTGTTTTTT.

This clonotype was counted ten times or more. This rearrangement joins TRBV18 to TRBJ1-2; D possibly corresponds to TRBD1 (5 bases). The CDR3 covers 16 residues. Per the germline V gene, CDR1 is KGHSH and CDR2 is LQKENI. Trimming took 3 bases from V and 3 from J, leaving 17 bases between them. In DNA, the CDR3 is TGTGCCAGCTCACCCCGGGGGAACCCCGAGGACTATGGCTACACCTTC. Protein product: CASSPRGNPEDYGYTF.

This clonotype was recorded many times. The chain recombines TRBV7-3 with TRBJ2-2; TRBD1 is a possible D gene (6 bases). Trimming stripped 3 bases from V and 1 base from J, with 12 bases between. Looked up from germline, CDR1 is SGHTA and CDR2 is FQGTGA. The CDR3 has 16 residues. The CDR3 region is CASSLSPGQNTGELFF. For the CDR3, the DNA is TGTGCCAGCAGCTTGTCCCCGGGACAGAACACCGGGGAGCTGTTTTTT.

This clonotype was detected many times. The chain is built from TRBV12-3 or TRBV12-4 and TRBJ1-1, with no clear D. Deletions cut 5 bases from V and 7 bases from J, with 20 bases between. This CDR3 comprises 15 residues. CDR3 region: CASSGGGREFSEAFF. The CDR3 nucleotides are TGTGCCAGCAGTGGAGGTGGTAGGGAATTTAGTGAAGCTTTCTTT.

Relative to its sample, this clonotype is medium-sized. The gene calls are TRBV6-5 and TRBJ2-3, with 7 nucleotides matching TRBD1. The CDR3 loop spans 14 amino acids. Germline CDR1 and CDR2: MNHEY and SVGAGI. Unmatched junction bases numbered 4, after V lost 4 bases and J lost 3 bases. The CDR3 loop is CASSLTGRTDTQYF. CDR3 DNA: TGTGCCAGCAGTTTGACAGGGCGTACAGATACGCAGTATTTT.

Ten or more counts support this clonotype. The junction departs from germline at one end; a sequencing error may be responsible. The V gene is TRBV7-7, the J gene TRBJ2-5, with D perhaps assigned TRBD1 or TRBD2 (7 bases each). This CDR3 region has 15 residues. CDR1 is SSHAT and CDR2 is FNYEAQ in the germline V gene (reference sequence). The CDR3 sequence: CASSLAGGVQETQYF. The CDR3 coding sequence is TGTGCTAGCAGCTTAGCAGGGGGGGTCCAAGAGACCCAGTACTTC.

About this clonotype itself: A far larger clone differs by one base, so this is likely a read error. The chain combines TRBV28 with TRBJ2-1; D is ambiguous. The CDR3 totals 14 residues. The V gene's germline CDR1 is MDHEN and CDR2 SYDVKM. The CDR3 loop is CARSLGALYNEQFF. CDR3 bases: TGTGCCAGAAGTTTAGGCGCACTATACAATGAGCAGTTCTTC.